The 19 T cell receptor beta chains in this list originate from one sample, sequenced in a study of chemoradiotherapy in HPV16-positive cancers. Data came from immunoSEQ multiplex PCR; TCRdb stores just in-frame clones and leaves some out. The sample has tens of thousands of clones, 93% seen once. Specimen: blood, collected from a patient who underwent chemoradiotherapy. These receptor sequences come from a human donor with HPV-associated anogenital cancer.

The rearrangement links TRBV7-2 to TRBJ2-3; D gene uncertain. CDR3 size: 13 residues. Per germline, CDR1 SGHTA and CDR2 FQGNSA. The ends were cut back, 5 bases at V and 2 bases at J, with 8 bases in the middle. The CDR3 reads CASSPGNTDTQYF. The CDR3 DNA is TGTGCCAGCAGCCCTGGGAACACAGATACGCAGTATTTT. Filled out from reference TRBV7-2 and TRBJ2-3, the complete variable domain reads GAGVSQSPSNKVTEKGKDVELRCDPISGHTALYWYRQSLGQGLEFLIYFQGNSAPDKSGLPSDRFSAERTGGSVSTLTIQRTQQEDSAVYLCASSPGNTDTQYFGPGTRLTVL.

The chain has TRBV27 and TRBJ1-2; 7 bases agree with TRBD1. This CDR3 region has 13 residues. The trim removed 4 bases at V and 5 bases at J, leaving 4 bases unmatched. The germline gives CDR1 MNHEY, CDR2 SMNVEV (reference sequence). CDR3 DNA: TGTGCCAGCAGTTCACAGGGGTATTATGGCTACACCTTC. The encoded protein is CASSSQGYYGYTF.

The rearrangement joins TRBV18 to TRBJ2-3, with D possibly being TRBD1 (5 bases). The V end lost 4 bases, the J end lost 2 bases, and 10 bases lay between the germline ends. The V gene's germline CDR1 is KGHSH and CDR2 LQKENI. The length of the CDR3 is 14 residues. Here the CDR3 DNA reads TGTGCCAGCTCACAGGGGTTGGACACAGATACGCAGTATTTT. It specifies CASSQGLDTDTQYF.

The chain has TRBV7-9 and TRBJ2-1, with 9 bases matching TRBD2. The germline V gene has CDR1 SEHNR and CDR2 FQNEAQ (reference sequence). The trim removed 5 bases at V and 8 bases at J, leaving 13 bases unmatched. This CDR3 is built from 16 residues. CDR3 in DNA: TGTGCCAGCAGCCGTAGAGGGCTAGCGGGGAACCATGAGCAGTTCTTC. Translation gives CASSRRGLAGNHEQFF.

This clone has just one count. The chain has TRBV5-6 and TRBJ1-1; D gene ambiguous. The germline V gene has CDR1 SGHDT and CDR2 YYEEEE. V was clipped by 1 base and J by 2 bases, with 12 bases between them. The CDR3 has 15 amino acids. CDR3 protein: CASSLLPGSNTEAFF. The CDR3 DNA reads TGTGCCAGCAGCTTGTTACCGGGTTCCAACACTGAAGCTTTCTTT. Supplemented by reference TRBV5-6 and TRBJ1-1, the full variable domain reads DAGVTQSPTHLIKTRGQQVTLRCSPKSGHDTVSWYQQALGQGPQFIFQYYEEEERQRGNFPDRFSGHQFPNYSSELNVNALLLGDSALYLCASSLLPGSNTEAFFGQGTRLTVV.

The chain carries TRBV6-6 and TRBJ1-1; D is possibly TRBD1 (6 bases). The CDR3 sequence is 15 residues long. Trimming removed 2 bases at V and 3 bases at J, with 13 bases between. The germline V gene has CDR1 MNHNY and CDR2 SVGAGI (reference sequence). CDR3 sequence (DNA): TGTGCCAGCAGTTACGGGGGGGGCCGAGACACTGAAGCTTTCTTT. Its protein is CASSYGGGRDTEAFF.

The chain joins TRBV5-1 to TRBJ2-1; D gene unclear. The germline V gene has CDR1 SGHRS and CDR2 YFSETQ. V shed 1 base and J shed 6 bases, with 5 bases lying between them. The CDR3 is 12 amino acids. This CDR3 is CASSLSTNEQFF. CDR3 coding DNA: TGCGCCAGCAGCTTGTCTACCAATGAGCAGTTCTTC.

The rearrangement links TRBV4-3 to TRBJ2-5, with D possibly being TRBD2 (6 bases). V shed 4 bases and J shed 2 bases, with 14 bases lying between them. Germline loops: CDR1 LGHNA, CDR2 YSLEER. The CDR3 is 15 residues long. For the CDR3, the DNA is TGCGCCAGCAGCCGTAGCGGCATCAGGCAAGAGACCCAGTACTTC. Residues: CASSRSGIRQETQYF.

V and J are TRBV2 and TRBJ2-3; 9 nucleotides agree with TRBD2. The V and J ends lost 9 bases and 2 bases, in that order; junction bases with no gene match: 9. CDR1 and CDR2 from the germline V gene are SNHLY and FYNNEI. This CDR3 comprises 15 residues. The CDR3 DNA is TGTGCCAGTACCGCCCGACTAGCGGACACAGATACGCAGTATTTT. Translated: CASTARLADTDTQYF.

CDR3 sequence reads: CASSGDRVPYEQYF. CDR3 bases: TGTGCCAGCAGCGGCGACAGGGTCCCCTACGAGCAGTACTTC. The chain has TRBV9 and TRBJ2-7, with TRBD1 matching 7 bases. The germline V gene encodes CDR1 SGDLS and CDR2 YYNGEE. The CDR3 totals 14 residues. V shed 3 bases, J shed 2 bases, and the junction held 5 bases outside the gene matches. Based on the CDR3 plus reference TRBV9 and TRBJ2-7, the full variable domain is DSGVTQTPKHLITATGQRVTLRCSPRSGDLSVYWYQQSLDQGLQFLIQYYNGEERAKGNILERFSAQQFPDLHSELNLSSLELGDSALYFCASSGDRVPYEQYFGPGTRLTVT.

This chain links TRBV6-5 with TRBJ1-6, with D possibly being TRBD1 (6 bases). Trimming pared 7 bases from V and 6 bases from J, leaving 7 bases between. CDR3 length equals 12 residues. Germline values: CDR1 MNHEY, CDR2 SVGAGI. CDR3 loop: CASTRGNSPLHF. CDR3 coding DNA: TGTGCCAGCACCAGGGGTAATTCACCCCTCCACTTT.

Written as DNA, the CDR3 is TGCGCCAGCAGCTTGGATGCGGGGTTGAACACTGAAGCTTTCTTT. Its translation: CASSLDAGLNTEAFF. The chain carries TRBV5-1 and TRBJ1-1; D gene ambiguous. V shed 0 bases and J shed 0 bases, with 9 bases lying between them. CDR1 and CDR2 from the germline V gene are SGHRS and YFSETQ. The CDR3 has 15 residues.

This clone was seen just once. The CDR3, as DNA: TGTGCCAGCAGCTCCCAGGTTGGAGTTCAAGAGACCCAGTACTTC. Protein product: CASSSQVGVQETQYF. The gene calls are TRBV7-2 and TRBJ2-5, with D unresolved. V lost 4 bases to trimming and J lost 2 bases, with 14 bases between them. Germline CDR1 reads SGHTA; CDR2 reads FQGNSA. The CDR3 runs to 15 residues.

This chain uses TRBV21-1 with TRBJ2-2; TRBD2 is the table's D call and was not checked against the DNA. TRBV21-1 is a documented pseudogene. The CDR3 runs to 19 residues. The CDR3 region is CASRVQAPLALINTGELFF. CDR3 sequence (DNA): TGTGCCAGCCGGGTCCAGGCCCCTCTAGCGCTTATAAACACCGGGGAGCTGTTTTTT.

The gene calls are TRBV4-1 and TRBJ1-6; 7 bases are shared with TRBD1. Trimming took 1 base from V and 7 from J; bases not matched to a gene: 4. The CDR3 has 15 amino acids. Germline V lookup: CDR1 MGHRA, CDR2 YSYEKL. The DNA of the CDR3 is TGCGCCAGCAGCCAAGGACAGGGCATGAATTCACCCCTCCACTTT. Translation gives CASSQGQGMNSPLHF.

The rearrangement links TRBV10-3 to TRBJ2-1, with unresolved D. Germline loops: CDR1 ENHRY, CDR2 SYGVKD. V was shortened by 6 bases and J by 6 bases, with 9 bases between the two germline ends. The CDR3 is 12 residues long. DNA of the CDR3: TGTGCCATCAGCCGCTTCGGCAATGAGCAGTTCTTC. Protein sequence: CAISRFGNEQFF.

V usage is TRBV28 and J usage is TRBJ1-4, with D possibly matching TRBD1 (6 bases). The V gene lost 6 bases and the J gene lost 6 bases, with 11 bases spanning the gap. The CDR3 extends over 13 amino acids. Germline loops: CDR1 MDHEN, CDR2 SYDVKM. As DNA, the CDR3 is TGTGCCAGCAGAGCAGGGGTATATGAAAAACTGTTTTTT. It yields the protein CASRAGVYEKLFF.

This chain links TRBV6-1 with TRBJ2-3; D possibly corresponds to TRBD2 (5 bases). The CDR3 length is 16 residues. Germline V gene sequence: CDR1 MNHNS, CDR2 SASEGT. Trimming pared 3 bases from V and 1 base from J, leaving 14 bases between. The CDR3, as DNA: TGTGCCAGCAGTGAGATCCTAGCTGACGGCACAGATACGCAGTATTTT. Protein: CASSEILADGTDTQYF.

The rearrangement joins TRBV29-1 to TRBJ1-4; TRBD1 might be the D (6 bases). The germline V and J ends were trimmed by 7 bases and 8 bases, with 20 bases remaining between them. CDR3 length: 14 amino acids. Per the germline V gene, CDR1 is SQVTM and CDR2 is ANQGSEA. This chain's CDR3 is CSALPQGRAEKLFF. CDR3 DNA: TGCAGCGCCCTACCACAGGGCCGGGCGGAAAAACTGTTTTTT.